This T cell receptor (beta chain) comes out of a study of Graves' ophthalmopathy and Graves' hyperthyroidism (dated by TCRdb to the late 2010s). With respect to the entire study: Peripheral blood was collected at initial diagnosis, prior to any treatment. The independent validation cohort included 18 to 20 hyperthyroidism patients plus 17 patients who later progressed from hyperthyroidism to ophthalmopathy. The 100 discovery patients were divided at random into training and test sets in a 7:3 ratio. Following sampling, methimazole starting at 30 mg daily was administered to hyperthyroidism patients, and high-dose intravenous methylprednisolone was administered to ophthalmopathy patients. In over 5 hyperthyroidism patients, the T-cell repertoire of thyroid tissue was compared with the T-cell repertoire of blood. In total, under 150 blood samples were TCR-sequenced: roughly 45 ophthalmopathy, some 72 hyperthyroidism and approximately 17 hyperthyroidism-to-ophthalmopathy patients. To explore V-J signatures that separate ophthalmopathy from hyperthyroidism, a discovery set of around 97 patients was enrolled, consisting of 40 to 45 with ophthalmopathy and about 60 with stable hyperthyroidism. TCR beta repertoire signatures were used to distinguish Graves' ophthalmopathy from Graves' hyperthyroidism and to predict progression to ophthalmopathy. The paper's findings and limits, for the study overall: Sample size was not statistically predetermined, and group allocation was not concealed from the investigators. Most expanded thyroid clonotypes with frequency above 0.001 were also detected in blood, suggesting blood repertoires may reflect the thyroid immune response. The 13-signature model separated ophthalmopathy from stable hyperthyroidism with around 90% sensitivity and just under 84% specificity in cross-validation, and 80%/75% in the test set. In validation, the model predicted ophthalmopathy progression with 55% to 71% sensitivity and roughly 78% specificity; about a dozen predicted patients were CT-confirmed with GO in a median of roughly 6.8 months.

The cysteine opens and the phenylalanine closes a CDR3 of 16 amino acids. CDR3 DNA is the only sequence kept; it has 48 bases, read in frame from the first base. Trimming at the junction amounts to 4 bases on V and 5 bases on J, and the germline ends lie 20 bases apart. TCR beta CDR3 regions were amplified from RNA transcripts for repertoire sequencing. The first round of RT-PCR was done with HTBI primers and the Qiagen OneStep RT-PCR kit, and was followed by a second round of multiplex PCR, then size selection and purification. Libraries were sequenced paired-end with 100 bp reads on an Illumina HiSeq2000. In the paper's pipeline: SOAPnuke was used to process the reads, throwing out any read that had adapters, had uncalled bases, had a mean Phred below 15, or lacked an exact constant-primer or identifier match. COPE v1.2.5 was used to merge high-quality paired reads. Clonotypes were defined as unique nucleotide sequences and were aligned to IMGT TRB V, D and J references using MiTCR v1.1. Only V-J combinations with frequency above 0.0001 were analysed, covering 99% to 99.2% of repertoires. For each V-J combination, a TCR clonal expansion and chaos score was defined as F50 clonal expansion divided by the chaos observed in the TCRdist matrix. Welch's t-statistics and random forest were used to narrow the features down to 13 V-J combinations, which were then fed into a naive Bayes classifier. The similarity between thyroid and blood repertoires was quantified using the Morisita-Horn index. The public reads were run again by TCRdb, first through fastp at Q25 and then through MiXCR, and only productive beta chains were kept. Every entry covers one CDR3 protein and lists the most common genes and DNA from its rows. TCRdb, not the original authors, processed these V and J calls. The sample yields under 800,000 distinct CDR3 sequences; about 20% were counted once. The ten largest clones represent more than 5.5% of the sample.

This clonotype was found many times. Its antigen is not yet known. No quality values exist for individual bases; no much larger clone is one base distant. A patient counted as having stable hyperthyroidism if there was no progression to ophthalmopathy within 18 months of follow-up. The hyperthyroidism patients were 18 to 65 years old and newly diagnosed, with a disease duration of less than 2 months. Patients with other autoimmune diseases, uncontrolled infections, pregnancy or lactation were excluded from the study. Diagnosis was based on clinical symptoms, serum thyroxine, TRAb, thyroid ultrasound and orbital computed tomography. Ficoll-Paque density gradient centrifugation was used to isolate PBMCs from about 9 ml of fresh peripheral blood. Trizol reagent was used to extract the total RNA, and its quality was then checked on an Agilent 2100 Bioanalyzer.

Source material: peripheral blood. The V and J segments used are TRBV12-3 or TRBV12-4 and TRBJ2-5; the D segment might be TRBD1 or TRBD2, since each matches 7 bases. This sequence originates from a woman under 30 with stable Graves' hyperthyroidism. Some clones in this sample may be carry-over from other donors' samples. Donor details come from another sample of the same person, matched by shared clones. The DNA reads TGTGCCAGCAGTTCCCCTCGGGGAGGGGGCCATGAGACCCAGTACTTC. This codes for CASSSPRGGGHETQYF.